This TCR beta chain was documented in a study of cytomegalovirus exposure and HLA in healthy donors. PCR primers comprised 60 Vbeta and 13 Jbeta primers. The assay was immunoSEQ multiplex PCR, and TCRdb's table has in-frame clones only and misses some. The sample lists about 130,000 clones, 83% occurring once. This CDR3 is built from 14 residues. CDR1 and CDR2 from the germline V gene are SNHLY and FYNNEI. Trimming removed 7 bases from V and 3 bases from J, with 15 bases in between. The chain recombines TRBV2 with TRBJ1-1; no firm D call. The source of this sequence is a girl aged 2-9 years in good health and CMV-seronegative. The material sequenced was PBMCs. The DNA of the CDR3 is TGTGCCAGCACCCAGGACCCCGGGGACACTGAAGCTTTCTTT. Translating it yields CASTQDPGDTEAFF.